This T cell receptor beta chain was sequenced for a study of human T cells and chemical hapten exposure. Whole-study context: Affected patients, primarily female, had alopecia areata, totalis or universalis.

It was the library that attached unique molecular identifiers to individual cDNA molecules. One entry per CDR3 protein, called by TCRdb with MiXCR from the RACE reads. Seen here are around 380,000 distinct CDR3 sequences, 4.8% observed once, and the top ten hold under 3%. The sample holds many counts of this clonotype. Its antigen is still unknown. Specified time point: patch test 1, 2 weeks after DPC sensitization. Treatment reported: therapeutic diphenylcyclopropenone sensitization with weekly scalp DPC. General study findings and limits: Among expanded TCRs, significantly more large CDR3 similarity clusters formed than among controls.

Sequences were derived from whole blood, sampled in connection with sensitization to the hapten diphenylcyclopropenone (DPC). This TCR came from a woman aged 45-65 years with alopecia areata. Some clones in this sample may be carry-over from other donors' samples.

The CDR3 region is CASTSEGNLYGYTF. The CDR3 DNA reads TGTGCCAGCACGAGTGAGGGGAACCTCTATGGCTACACCTTC. The chain uses TRBV25-1 and TRBJ1-2, with D possibly being TRBD1 (5 bases). The CDR3 covers 14 residues. The V end lost 7 bases, the J end lost 4 bases, and 16 bases lay between the germline ends. In germline, CDR1 is MGHDK, CDR2 SYGVNS.